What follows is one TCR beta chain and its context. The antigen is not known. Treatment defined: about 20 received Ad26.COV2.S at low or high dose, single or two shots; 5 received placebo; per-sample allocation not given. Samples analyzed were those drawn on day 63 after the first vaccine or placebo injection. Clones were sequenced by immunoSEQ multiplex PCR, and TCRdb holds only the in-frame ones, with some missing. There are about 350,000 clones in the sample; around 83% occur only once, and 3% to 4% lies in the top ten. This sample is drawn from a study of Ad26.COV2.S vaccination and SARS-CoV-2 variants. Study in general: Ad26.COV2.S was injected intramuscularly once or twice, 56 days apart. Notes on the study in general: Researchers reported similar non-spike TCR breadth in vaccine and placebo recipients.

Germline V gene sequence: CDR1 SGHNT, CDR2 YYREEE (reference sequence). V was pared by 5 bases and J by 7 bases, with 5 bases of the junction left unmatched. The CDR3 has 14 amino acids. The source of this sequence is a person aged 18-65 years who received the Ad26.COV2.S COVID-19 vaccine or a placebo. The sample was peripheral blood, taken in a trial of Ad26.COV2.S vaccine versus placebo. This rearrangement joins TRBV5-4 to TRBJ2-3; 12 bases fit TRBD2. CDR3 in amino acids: CASRIGLAGNTQYF. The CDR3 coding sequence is TGTGCCAGCAGGATCGGACTAGCGGGAAATACGCAGTATTTT.